These 30 T cell receptor beta chains were all obtained from the same sample, sequenced in a study of T-cell reconstitution after alpha-beta-depleted transplantation in children. Unique molecular identifiers featured in how the TCRbeta library was prepared. A single record per CDR3 protein comes from TCRdb applying MiXCR to the PCR reads. The table records 15,000 to 20,000 distinct CDR3 sequences, roughly 8.2% of them present only once. The source material was PBMCs, mostly from graft donor cells, sampled 60 days after TCRalphabeta/CD19-depleted stem cell transplant. These receptors were collected from a boy in the first two years of life who had a stem cell transplant for Wiskott-Aldrich syndrome, so the T cells may come from the graft donor.

This clonotype was seen many times. The V gene is TRBV2, the J gene TRBJ2-7, with D possibly being TRBD1 (5 bases). Trimming took 4 bases from V and 2 from J, leaving 9 bases between them. Germline values: CDR1 SNHLY, CDR2 FYNNEI. The CDR3 is 13 residues long. The CDR3 sequence: CASSVDTTYEQYF. The CDR3 DNA sequence: TGTGCCAGCAGTGTGGACACCACCTACGAGCAGTACTTC.

This clonotype showed up many times. The J gene is TRBJ2-2, the V gene TRBV4-2, with a possible D match to TRBD2 (6 bases). Trimming cost V 0 bases and J 0 bases, with 11 bases left between them. Germline V gene data show CDR1 as LGHNA and CDR2 as YNFKEQ. The CDR3 is 17 amino acids. The CDR3, as DNA: TGTGCCAGCAGCCAAGATCGACTAGGAACGAACACCGGGGAGCTGTTTTTT. Translating it yields CASSQDRLGTNTGELFF.

V gene TRBV5-1 combines with J gene TRBJ2-2; D not certain. Trimming cost V 0 bases and J 2 bases, with 5 bases left between them. The germline V gene encodes CDR1 SGHRS and CDR2 YFSETQ. The CDR3 length is 14 residues. The CDR3 here is CASSLDSNTGELFF. DNA for the CDR3: TGCGCCAGCAGCTTGGACTCAAACACCGGGGAGCTGTTTTTT.

At least ten counts were recorded for this clonotype. This chain connects TRBV10-1 to TRBJ2-7; D gene ambiguous. Germline CDR1 is WNHNN and CDR2 is SYGVQD (reference sequence). Trimming pared 6 bases from V and 0 bases from J, leaving 9 bases between. This CDR3 contains 13 residues. This CDR3 reads CASSWTDSYEQYF. CDR3 DNA sequence: TGCGCCAGCAGCTGGACGGACTCCTACGAGCAGTACTTC.

This clonotype was recorded many times. The chain uses TRBV19 and TRBJ1-5; TRBD1 matches at 7 bases. After removal of 0 bases from V and 3 bases from J, the junction contained 8 bases not matched to a gene. The CDR3 length is 17 residues. Per the germline V gene, CDR1 is LNHDA and CDR2 is SQIVND (reference sequence). In DNA form, the CDR3 reads TGTGCCAGTAGTATAGATCGCGGGACAGACCCCAATCAGCCCCAGCATTTT. It is translated as CASSIDRGTDPNQPQHF.

This clonotype showed up just a few times. V usage is TRBV27 and J usage is TRBJ2-1, with 8 positions matching TRBD2. V lost 2 bases, J lost 3 bases, and 0 bases stayed unmatched. Germline CDR1 is MNHEY and CDR2 is SMNVEV (reference sequence). The CDR3 is made up of 14 amino acids. CDR3 amino acids: CASSLLAGYNEQFF. For the CDR3, the DNA is TGTGCCAGCAGTTTACTAGCGGGCTACAATGAGCAGTTCTTC.

This clonotype was observed many times. The rearrangement links TRBV29-1 to TRBJ2-3, with D uncertain. Trimming took off 4 bases at V and 6 bases at J, with 17 bases between the two ends. Germline assignment: CDR1 SQVTM and CDR2 ANQGSEA. CDR3 length: 14 amino acids. The CDR3: CSVVSATRGDTQYF. The CDR3, as DNA: TGCAGCGTTGTTTCGGCGACCCGTGGGGATACGCAGTATTTT.

This clonotype appeared many times. The chain links TRBV5-1 to TRBJ2-1, with D perhaps matching TRBD1 (5 bases). The CDR3 is made up of 14 amino acids. In germline, CDR1 is SGHRS, CDR2 YFSETQ. Between the trimmed V and J ends, which lost 7 bases and 2 bases, there was a span of 13 bases. CDR3 sequence reads: CASQNQGPYNEQFF. CDR3 DNA sequence: TGCGCCAGCCAAAATCAGGGCCCCTACAATGAGCAGTTCTTC.

In this sample, this clonotype turned up many times. The chain combines TRBV28 with TRBJ1-5; TRBD1 matches at 9 bases. Germline values: CDR1 MDHEN, CDR2 SYDVKM. The CDR3 totals 16 residues. V dropped 6 bases and J dropped 3; count of bases not matched to a gene: 9. CDR3 bases: TGTGCCAGCAGAGTGTCGACAGGGGGTATCAATCAGCCCCAGCATTTT. Its translation: CASRVSTGGINQPQHF. Variable domain in full (rest from reference TRBV28 and TRBJ1-5): DVKVTQSSRYLVKRTGEKVFLECVQDMDHENMFWYRQDPGLGLRLIYFSYDVKMKEKGDIPEGYSVSREKKERFSLILESASTNQTSMYLCASRVSTGGINQPQHFGDGTRLSIL.

Sample share makes this clonotype medium-sized (0.01 to 0.1%). The chain uses TRBV28 and TRBJ2-7; TRBD1 agrees at 7 bases. With V trimmed by 7 bases and J by 0 bases, 3 bases remained unmatched. The CDR3 spans 13 residues. Per the germline V gene, CDR1 is MDHEN and CDR2 is SYDVKM. CDR3 sequence: CASTRDSSYEQYF. DNA of the CDR3: TGTGCCAGCACCAGGGACAGCTCCTACGAGCAGTACTTC.

This clonotype was detected ten times or more. The chain couples TRBV20-1 to TRBJ2-1; D might be TRBD2 (5 bases). V lost 3 bases and J 9 bases, leaving 15 bases between the germline ends. The CDR3 runs to 13 residues. Germline CDR1 reads DFQATT; CDR2 reads SNEGSKA (reference sequence). The CDR3 region has the DNA TGCAGTGCTAGCGGGATGGTGCTGGGTGAGCAGTTCTTC. This gives the protein CSASGMVLGEQFF.

The J gene is TRBJ1-1, the V gene TRBV7-9; D call uncertain. The germline V and J ends were trimmed by 8 bases and 1 base, with 11 bases remaining between them. Germline loops: CDR1 SEHNR, CDR2 FQNEAQ (reference sequence). This CDR3 spans 13 amino acids. CDR3 sequence: CASRQKANTEAFF. In nucleotides, the CDR3 is TGTGCCAGCCGGCAGAAAGCGAACACTGAAGCTTTCTTT.

This clonotype was seen more than once but under ten times. The rearrangement links TRBV5-1 to TRBJ2-5; maybe TRBD2 (6 bases). V was clipped by 0 bases and J by 5 bases, with 8 bases between them. Germline V gene sequence: CDR1 SGHRS, CDR2 YFSETQ. This CDR3 comprises 13 residues. The CDR3 loop is CASSLGGGETQYF. The DNA of the CDR3 is TGCGCCAGCAGCTTGGGTGGAGGGGAGACCCAGTACTTC.

This clonotype is categorized as medium-sized. The CDR3 sequence: CASISLGYDEQYF. CDR3 in DNA: TGTGCCAGCATTTCGCTAGGGTACGACGAGCAGTACTTC. The chain uses TRBV2 and TRBJ2-7; D ambiguous. The CDR3 has 13 amino acids. Germline CDR1 is SNHLY and CDR2 is FYNNEI. Trimming cost V 7 bases and J 5 bases, with 15 bases left between them.

The chain recombines TRBV6-1 with TRBJ2-5; 10 nucleotides align to TRBD2. Per germline, CDR1 MNHNS and CDR2 SASEGT. V shed 6 bases and J 1 base; nucleotides not matched to a gene: 2. There are 14 residues in the CDR3. The CDR3 spells CASRGLAVQETQYF. The CDR3 coding sequence is TGTGCCAGCAGAGGACTAGCGGTCCAAGAGACCCAGTACTTC.

This clonotype has at least ten counts. V is TRBV2 and J is TRBJ2-3; 8 nucleotides line up with TRBD2. The CDR3 contains 15 residues. Trimming took 6 bases from V and 4 from J; bases not matched to a gene: 9. Germline V gene sequence: CDR1 SNHLY, CDR2 FYNNEI. The CDR3 here is CASSAIAGSSDTQYF. The CDR3 bases are TGTGCCAGCAGCGCTATAGCGGGGTCGTCAGATACGCAGTATTTT. The full variable domain, its missing parts supplied by reference TRBV2 and TRBJ2-3, is EPEVTQTPSHQVTQMGQEVILRCVPISNHLYFYWYRQILGQKVEFLVSFYNNEISEKSEIFDDQFSVERPDGSNFTLKIRSTKLEDSAMYFCASSAIAGSSDTQYFGPGTRLTVL.

This clonotype has more than one count but fewer than ten. This chain links TRBV4-1 with TRBJ1-5, with D uncertain. Germline CDR1 MGHRA, CDR2 YSYEKL. The ends were cut back, 5 bases at V and 2 bases at J, with 13 bases in the middle. This CDR3 spans 15 amino acids. CDR3 region: CASSLVGQGNQPQHF. The DNA for the CDR3 is TGCGCCAGCAGCTTGGTAGGGCAGGGCAATCAGCCCCAGCATTTT.

This clonotype has just a few counts. The chain joins TRBV29-1 to TRBJ1-2, with no clear D. The CDR3 is 11 residues long. The V gene's germline CDR1 is SQVTM and CDR2 ANQGSEA. V lost 5 bases and J 6 bases, leaving 10 bases between the germline ends. In DNA, the CDR3 is TGCAGCGTTTTGTGGACCCATGGCTACACCTTC. Protein sequence: CSVLWTHGYTF.

This clonotype has at least ten counts. This chain uses TRBV7-9 with TRBJ2-7; D is perhaps TRBD1 (6 bases). This CDR3 spans 13 amino acids. The germline gives CDR1 SEHNR, CDR2 FQNEAQ (reference sequence). Trimming cost V 1 base and J 5 bases, with 9 bases left between them. For the CDR3, the DNA is TGTGCCAGCAGCTTAGTTGGGGGCGACGAGCAGTACTTC. Encoded protein: CASSLVGGDEQYF.

This clonotype was recorded a few times. V gene TRBV6-4 combines with J gene TRBJ2-1; 8 positions match TRBD1. The CDR3 totals 12 residues. Per germline, CDR1 MRHNA and CDR2 SNTAGT. J was trimmed by 16 bases and V by 6 bases; bases with no gene match: 11. CDR3 sequence: CASRPQDRGKFF. CDR3 DNA sequence: TGTGCCAGCAGACCACAAGACAGGGGAAAATTCTTC.

This clonotype was found many times. The chain carries TRBV20-1 and TRBJ2-2; D is uncertain. CDR1 DFQATT and CDR2 SNEGSKA come from the germline V gene (reference sequence). V dropped 0 bases and J dropped 0 bases, with 2 bases sitting between them. The CDR3 has 13 residues. The CDR3 sequence: CSARDSNTGELFF. As DNA, the CDR3 is TGCAGTGCTAGAGACTCGAACACCGGGGAGCTGTTTTTT.

At least ten counts were recorded for this clonotype. The chain is built from TRBV3-1 and TRBJ2-1; 10 bases line up with TRBD2. The length of the CDR3 is 16 residues. The germline CDR1 and CDR2 sequences are LGHDT and YNNKEL (reference sequence). V lost 5 bases, J lost 7 bases, and 11 bases stayed unmatched. CDR3 region: CASSTLAGEVMNEQFF. CDR3 nucleotide sequence: TGTGCCAGCAGCACCCTAGCGGGGGAGGTTATGAATGAGCAGTTCTTC.

This clonotype was counted ten times or more. CDR3 residues: CASSPRSGGYNEQFF. The CDR3 coding sequence is TGTGCCAGCAGTCCCAGGAGCGGGGGGTACAATGAGCAGTTCTTC. The rearrangement links TRBV28 to TRBJ2-1, with TRBD2 matching over 9 bases. The length of the CDR3 is 15 residues. J gave up 4 bases and V 5 bases, and 6 bases lay outside the gene matches. Germline CDR1 MDHEN, CDR2 SYDVKM.

This clonotype has ten or more counts. The gene calls are TRBV10-1 and TRBJ2-1; D unresolved. V was cut by 3 bases and J by 7 bases, with 7 bases left in between. CDR3 size: 12 residues. Germline values: CDR1 WNHNN, CDR2 SYGVQD (reference sequence). The CDR3 is CASSDRWNEQFF. For the CDR3, the DNA is TGCGCCAGCAGTGACCGGTGGAATGAGCAGTTCTTC.

This clonotype was observed at least ten times. CDR3 sequence (DNA): TGCAGTGCTAGCCAGGGGGACGAGCAGTACTTC. This gives the protein CSASQGDEQYF. The genes are TRBV20-1 and TRBJ2-7; TRBD1 matches at 7 bases. V was clipped by 3 bases and J by 5 bases; unmatched bases: 1. Per germline, CDR1 DFQATT and CDR2 SNEGSKA (reference sequence). This CDR3 contains 11 residues.

The chain carries TRBV29-1 and TRBJ2-1; no clear D gene. CDR1 and CDR2 (germline): SQVTM, ANQGSEA. V lost 1 base, J lost 5 bases, and 6 bases lay in between. CDR3 length equals 12 residues. The CDR3 DNA is TGCAGCGTTGAAGGAGACCACAATGAGCAGTTCTTC. This gives the protein CSVEGDHNEQFF.

This clonotype was observed a few times. The chain links TRBV20-1 to TRBJ1-4; TRBD1 is a possible D gene (5 bases). Germline lookup yields CDR1 DFQATT and CDR2 SNEGSKA (reference sequence). Trimming pared 2 bases from V and 0 bases from J, leaving 16 bases between. The CDR3 is 17 amino acids. The DNA for the CDR3 is TGCAGTGCTAGAAAATTCGGGCGGGGGGCAACTAATGAAAAACTGTTTTTT. Translating gives CSARKFGRGATNEKLFF.

There are a few counts of this clonotype. V gene TRBV5-1 combines with J gene TRBJ2-2; D gene ambiguous. Germline-derived CDR1 and CDR2 are SGHRS and YFSETQ. The CDR3 runs 15 residues. V lost 5 bases, J lost 3 bases, and 14 bases lay in between. The CDR3 DNA reads as TGCGCCAGCAGTAGGGCCCCCTCGGACACCGGGGAGCTGTTTTTT. Protein sequence: CASSRAPSDTGELFF.

The genes are TRBV30 and TRBJ2-1, with 12 positions matching TRBD2. Germline V CDR1 and CDR2: GTSNPN, SVGIG (reference sequence). CDR3 size: 16 residues. J gave up 8 bases and V 2 bases, and 10 bases lay outside the gene matches. Here the CDR3 DNA reads TGTGCCTGGAGTATGGCTAGCGGGAGGGCCAACGATGAGCAGTTCTTC. It translates to CAWSMASGRANDEQFF. Using reference TRBV30 and TRBJ2-1 for the parts outside the CDR3, the full variable domain is SQTIHQWPATLVQPVGSPLSLECTVEGTSNPNLYWYRQAAGRGLQLLFYSVGIGQISSEVPQNLSASRPQDRQFILSSKKLLLSDSGFYLCAWSMASGRANDEQFFGPGTRLTVL.

This clonotype was counted ten times or more. The rearrangement links TRBV28 to TRBJ1-2; a weak D match, TRBD1 (5 bases). CDR1 and CDR2 from the germline V gene are MDHEN and SYDVKM. The CDR3 extends over 14 amino acids. V lost 5 bases, J lost 7 bases, and 17 bases lay in between. CDR3 amino acids: CASSQIWGAGGYTF. DNA for the CDR3: TGTGCCAGCAGTCAGATCTGGGGCGCGGGTGGCTACACCTTC.